Sequencing of this TCR beta chain was carried out in a study of T cells in Graves' hyperthyroidism and ophthalmopathy. In the study overall: Blood was drawn when the patient was first diagnosed and still untreated.

TCR beta CDR3 regions were amplified from RNA transcripts. During a first-round RT-PCR of the TCR CDR3, the HTBI primer set was used. In TCRdb, the multiplex PCR reads were re-called with MiXCR into one record per CDR3 protein. This sample has 400,000 to 500,000 distinct CDR3 sequences; about an eighth occur once, and the top ten carry less than 20%. CDR1 KGHDR and CDR2 SFDVKD come from the germline V gene. The V and J ends lost 3 bases and 1 base respectively, with 17 bases between them. The CDR3 has 17 residues. This clonotype was found many times. The rearrangement uses TRBV24-1 and TRBJ1-2, with D possibly being TRBD1 (6 bases). The sequence derives from a woman in her late teens or twenties with Graves' hyperthyroidism. The sample was blood. CDR3 bases: TGTGCCACCAGTGATCCCCGTCCAGTACAGGGTAACTATGGCTACACCTTC. It codes for CATSDPRPVQGNYGYTF.